Listed below are T cell receptor beta chains from one sample, sequenced in a study of shared clonotypes between healthy human individuals. Sequencing was performed with immunoSEQ multiplex PCR; in TCRdb, only in-frame clones are kept and a portion is missing. The data hold more than 1,200,000 clones, with 98% observed a single time. Sequencing was performed on naive CD4+ T cells sorted from blood. The receptor set was obtained from a man aged 25-45 years in good health. Each CDR3 is given with its conserved first and last residue. Fields, in order: CDR3 DNA, CDR3 protein, D gene, clone size, J gene, V gene. D genes are given only for firm matches. Not every row has a clone size; where given, it reads once, few, many or a size class.

TGTGCCAGTAGTATAGATCCTAGCGCAGATACGCAGTATTTT CASSIDPSADTQYF NA NA TRBJ2-3 TRBV19
TGCGCCAGCAGCCAAGACTGGATTAAGGGGGATACGCAGTATTTT CASSQDWIKGDTQYF NA NA TRBJ2-3 TRBV4-3
TGTGCCAGCAGGGAGAACTCTTGGGGAGAGACCCAGTACTTC CASRENSWGETQYF NA NA TRBJ2-5 TRBV6-1
TGTGCCAGCTCACCGAAACAGGGGGCGGTCTACGAGCAGTACTTC CASSPKQGAVYEQYF TRBD1 NA TRBJ2-7 TRBV18
TGTGCCAGCAGCGTGGGGACTAGCGGATACACAGATACGCAGTATTTT CASSVGTSGYTDTQYF TRBD2 NA TRBJ2-3 TRBV9
TGTGCCAGCAGCGTATTCCCCGGACTAGCGGGTAACTCCTACGAGCAGTACTTC CASSVFPGLAGNSYEQYF TRBD2 once TRBJ2-7 TRBV9
TGCGCCAGCAGCTTGGGGGGGCAGAAACTGTTTTTT CASSLGGQKLFF NA once TRBJ1-4 TRBV5-1
TGTGCCAGCAGCGCCGGCGTGGGCCCTTACACAGATACGCAGTATTTT CASSAGVGPYTDTQYF NA once TRBJ2-3 TRBV9
TGTGCCAGCAGCCGACCAGGTGGAGAGACCCAGTACTTC CASSRPGGETQYF NA NA TRBJ2-5 TRBV11-3
TGCGCCAGCAGCTTGGGAAGGGTCTACGCCGGGGAGCTGTTTTTT CASSLGRVYAGELFF NA NA TRBJ2-2 TRBV5-1
TGTGCCAGCAGCGTAACAGGGACCCGGGGAGGGGCCAACGTCCTGACTTTC CASSVTGTRGGANVLTF NA NA TRBJ2-6 TRBV9
TGTGCCAGCAGCAAAGAGACCCATAGCACAGATACGCAGTATTTT CASSKETHSTDTQYF NA once TRBJ2-3 TRBV11-2
TGTGCCAGCAGCGTCGGACAGAGAAATCAGCCCCAGCATTTT CASSVGQRNQPQHF NA NA TRBJ1-5 TRBV9
TGTGCCAGCAGTTTAGGCTGGACAGGGAGCAATCAGCCCCAGCATTTT CASSLGWTGSNQPQHF TRBD1 NA TRBJ1-5 TRBV28
TGTGCCAGCTCCCCTCCGGACAGGGTGGACAATGAGCAGTTCTTC CASSPPDRVDNEQFF TRBD1 NA TRBJ2-1 TRBV18
TGTGCCAGCAGCGTAGAAGGGGCCGGAAACACCATATATTTT CASSVEGAGNTIYF NA NA TRBJ1-3 TRBV9
TGTGCCAGCAGTACAGGGGGCGATCAGCCCCAGCATTTT CASSTGGDQPQHF TRBD1 once TRBJ1-5 TRBV25-1
TGTGCCAGCAGTTTAGTCATAGCGGGAGGACGAGAGACCCAGTACTTC CASSLVIAGGRETQYF TRBD2 NA TRBJ2-5 TRBV28
TGTGCCAGCAGCCAAGATCGAGTAGGAGGGGGCAATCAGCCCCAGCATTTT CASSQDRVGGGNQPQHF NA NA TRBJ1-5 TRBV4-2
TGTGCCAGCAGCTTAGCGTTCCGAGAGACCCAGTACTTC CASSLAFRETQYF NA NA TRBJ2-5 TRBV7-6
TGTGCCAGCAGCTCAACAGGGCTTCACCCTGATGAAGCTTTCTTT CASSSTGLHPDEAFF NA NA TRBJ1-1 TRBV7-3
TGTGCCAGCAGCCAAAGAGGGGTATCCGGGGAGCTGTTTTTT CASSQRGVSGELFF NA NA TRBJ2-2 TRBV4-2
TGTGCCAGCTCACCGGGGGTAGTCGGACAATGGAACTCCTACAATGAGCAGTTCTTC CASSPGVVGQWNSYNEQFF NA NA TRBJ2-1 TRBV18
TGCGCCAGCAGGCTCATGACTAGCGGGCAAGAGACCCAGTACTTC CASRLMTSGQETQYF TRBD2 NA TRBJ2-5 TRBV5-1
TGTGCCAGCACCTTGTATTTGGGCTACACCTTC CASTLYLGYTF NA few TRBJ1-2 TRBV7-9
TGTGCCAGCAGCTCTTCTCGGCGTGTCAGGGTCCAAGAGACCCAGTACTTC CASSSSRRVRVQETQYF NA NA TRBJ2-5 TRBV21-1
TGTGCCAGCAGGATAGACCCAACCTCCTACAATGAGCAGTTCTTC CASRIDPTSYNEQFF NA NA TRBJ2-1 TRBV27
TGTGCCAGCACGGCCGGGACTCATGGCTACACCTTC CASTAGTHGYTF NA NA TRBJ1-2 TRBV2
TGTGCCAGCAGCGCCGGACAAGACCTCTACGAGCAGTACTTC CASSAGQDLYEQYF NA NA TRBJ2-7 TRBV9
TGTGCCAGCAGATACGGACAGGGCTCCTACGAGCAGTACTTC CASRYGQGSYEQYF TRBD1 NA TRBJ2-7 TRBV6-5
TGTGCCTGGAGCTCAGAGCTATCTGAAGCTTTCTTT CAWSSELSEAFF NA NA TRBJ1-1 TRBV30
TGTGCCAGTAAGGTTGTGAGGTTGAACACTGAAGCTTTCTTT CASKVVRLNTEAFF NA NA TRBJ1-1 TRBV19
TGTGCCAGCAGTGACAGTAAGTCCATTTGGAGCACTGAAGCTTTCTTT CASSDSKSIWSTEAFF NA NA TRBJ1-1 TRBV6-1
TGTGCCAGCAGCCCATGGCAGGGGCATAAGCAGTTCTTC CASSPWQGHKQFF NA NA TRBJ2-1 TRBV5-4
TGTGCCAGCAGCTTAGCCAGGGTAACCTACAATGAGCAGTTCTTC CASSLARVTYNEQFF NA NA TRBJ2-1 TRBV7-8
TGTGCCAGCAGCGTAACAGGGAACTCCTACGAGCAGTACTTC CASSVTGNSYEQYF NA NA TRBJ2-7 TRBV9
TGTGCCAGCTCACCATCCCTCACAGATACGCAGTATTTT CASSPSLTDTQYF NA NA TRBJ2-3 TRBV18
TGTGCCAGCAGCTTTCTAGCAGACGATGAGCAGTTCTTC CASSFLADDEQFF NA NA TRBJ2-1 TRBV5-4
TGTGCCAGCAGCTTGAAGCCCGCCAGCTCTGGAAACACCATATATTTT CASSLKPASSGNTIYF NA NA TRBJ1-3 TRBV7-2
TGTGCCAGCAGCCAAGATCGGGTAGTATCAGAGCAGTACTTC CASSQDRVVSEQYF NA NA TRBJ2-7 TRBV14
TGCGCCAGCAGCCTGGACCCCGGTAGCGGATCCTACGAGCAGTACTTC CASSLDPGSGSYEQYF NA NA TRBJ2-7 TRBV5-1
TGCGCCAGCAGCTACCCTAGCGGGAGGGGTGGGAATGAGCAGTTCTTC CASSYPSGRGGNEQFF TRBD2 NA TRBJ2-1 TRBV5-1
TGCGCCAGCAGCCAAGTAGGGCGTATCGGAAGGGAATCGACCGACAATGAGCAGTTCTTC CASSQVGRIGRESTDNEQFF NA NA TRBJ2-1 TRBV4-3
TGTGCCATCACGCTGACAGGGGGTGGGGAGCAGTACTTC CAITLTGGGEQYF TRBD1 NA TRBJ2-7 TRBV7-2
TGTGCCAGCAGCTCTAGGGGGCCGGATCTCTACGAGCAGTACTTC CASSSRGPDLYEQYF TRBD1 NA TRBJ2-7 TRBV5-6
TGTGCCAGCAGCTTAGGCAGGGGGCATGTGCGAGAGACCCAGTACTTC CASSLGRGHVRETQYF TRBD1 NA TRBJ2-5 TRBV7-6
TGTGCCAGCAGCTTGGACCCAGGGGTGCCATCCTACAATGAGCAGTTCTTC CASSLDPGVPSYNEQFF NA NA TRBJ2-1 TRBV5-6
TGTGCCATCAGTGAGTCGAGCCGAGGGGAGCAGTACTTC CAISESSRGEQYF NA NA TRBJ2-7 TRBV10-3
TGCGCCAGCACCATAGCGGGCGGGGTCACAGATACGCAGTATTTT CASTIAGGVTDTQYF TRBD2 NA TRBJ2-3 TRBV5-1